Listed below are T cell receptor beta chains from one sample, sequenced in a study of blood T cell repertoires in COVID-19. Sequenced by immunoSEQ multiplex PCR; TCRdb stores in-frame clones only, minus some. The table shows approximately 150,000 clones, with 82% occurring only once. Sequencing input: PBMCs or T cells enriched from blood (not recorded which). The receptor source for this set is a man aged 60-69 years who had recovered from COVID-19. Each CDR3 is given with its conserved first and last residue. The order of the fields is V gene, CDR3 length, J gene, CDR3 protein.

TRBV5-1,16,TRBJ2-5,CASGREAGGQGETQYF
TRBV7-9,15,TRBJ1-6,CASSLGQGRNSPLHF
TRBV6-2/TRBV6-3,15,TRBJ1-4,CASSEGGRSNEKLFF
TRBV7-3,16,TRBJ2-2,CASSPQGVRNTGELFF
TRBV7-9,15,TRBJ1-5,CASSSGDRANQPQHF
TRBV19,17,TRBJ1-5,CASSPPSGTAGNQPQHF
TRBV18,16,TRBJ1-2,CASSPQAVYTNYGYTF
TRBV7-3,14,TRBJ1-1,CASSFSGANTEAFF
TRBV28,17,TRBJ1-2,CASSLGGDGGPLYGYTF
TRBV3-1/TRBV3-2,14,TRBJ1-1,CASSLSDRGTEAFF
TRBV5-1,15,TRBJ1-5,CASSLAQTRNQPQHF
TRBV5-4,16,TRBJ1-4,CASSLAGQGAGEKLFF
TRBV25-1,14,TRBJ2-7,CASSRTSGREEQYF
TRBV12-3/TRBV12-4,12,TRBJ1-2,CASSSGSIGYTF
TRBV18,15,TRBJ2-2,CASSPLELDTGELFF
TRBV4-1,14,TRBJ2-7,CASSQDTSGYEQYF
TRBV27,15,TRBJ1-6,CASSSRDRHNSPLHF
TRBV7-8,17,TRBJ2-1,CASSSPGSGASYNEQFF
TRBV30,15,TRBJ2-5,CAWSKNKKASQTQYF
TRBV9,16,TRBJ1-3,CASSVEGFGSGNTIYF
TRBV9,16,TRBJ1-4,CASSVAGGGLSEKLFF
TRBV5-1,15,TRBJ2-2,CASSTGQKSTGELFF
TRBV27,16,TRBJ2-7,CASSPPPGRSSYEQYF
TRBV2,14,TRBJ2-1,CASSDRDSYNEQFF
TRBV5-6,16,TRBJ2-5,CASSLGAGGFQETQYF
TRBV24-1,13,TRBJ1-2,CATSDLTDYGYTF
TRBV14,19,TRBJ2-6,CASSGPGTGGFAGANVLTF
TRBV3-1/TRBV3-2,13,TRBJ2-7,CASSPGLAGEQYF
TRBV19,17,TRBJ2-7,CASSLGLAGGLNSEQYF
TRBV5-1,18,TRBJ2-5,CASSSLPRAGGPGETQYF
TRBV7-8,17,TRBJ2-7,CASSQPPTGTGSYEQYF
TRBV29-1,16,TRBJ2-1,CSVEPGGGSSYNEQFF
TRBV2,14,TRBJ1-3,CASSPDKAANTIYF
TRBV12-3/TRBV12-4,13,TRBJ2-1,CASSLTSPNEQFF
TRBV7-6,15,TRBJ1-1,CASSLAGTGDTEAFF
TRBV5-1,16,TRBJ2-2,CASSRGVQGRTGELFF
TRBV24-1,16,TRBJ1-5,CATSEGLRPGNQPQHF
TRBV7-8,16,TRBJ1-5,CASSLVGQLPGGPQHF
TRBV7-6,13,TRBJ1-5,CASSPSWDSTQHF
TRBV18,13,TRBJ2-2,CASQVSGSGELFF
TRBV24-1,17,TRBJ2-2,CATSDLGRQGMTGELFF
TRBV5-1,13,TRBJ1-4,CASSLSDSGKLFF
TRBV7-3,15,TRBJ2-1,CASSTGQGTYNEQFF
TRBV3-1/TRBV3-2,14,TRBJ1-6,CASSHSGGSSPLHF
TRBV5-1,15,TRBJ1-1,CASSFSGTANTEAFF
TRBV19,15,TRBJ2-1,CASSISPGGYNEQFF
TRBV28,16,TRBJ2-1,CASSLVAGGTYNEQFF
TRBV2,14,TRBJ1-5,CASSLPGARQPQHF
TRBV25-1,17,TRBJ2-2,CASYGLAGARWTGELFF
TRBV19,15,TRBJ2-7,CASSMGRDSSHEQYF
TRBV7-8,17,TRBJ2-7,CASSKRTAGGLSYEQYF